A single sample gave rise to the 4 T cell receptor beta chains below, sequenced in a study of OX40 agonist ivuxolimab in advanced cancers. TCRdb keeps only in-frame clones here, not all; method: immunoSEQ multiplex PCR. This sample yields 50,000 to 65,000 clones, of which around 93% are seen a single time; 8.5% to 9% belongs to the top ten. Sequencing used CD4+ or CD8+ T cells sorted from blood, obtained in a trial of the OX40 agonist ivuxolimab. The source of these receptors is an adult with an advanced solid tumor such as melanoma, head and neck, liver or kidney cancer.

The genes are TRBV25-1 and TRBJ2-5; 7 bases align to TRBD2. Germline CDR1 is MGHDK and CDR2 is SYGVNS. The ends lost 3 bases at V and 3 bases at J; junction bases unmatched: 4. This CDR3 has 14 residues. CDR3 nucleotide sequence: TGTGCCAGCAGTGAGGCGGGAGTGGAAGAGACCCAGTACTTC. This encodes CASSEAGVEETQYF.

The rearrangement links TRBV27 to TRBJ1-2; weak D call: TRBD1 (5 bases). Germline-derived CDR1 and CDR2 are MNHEY and SMNVEV (reference sequence). There are 15 residues in the CDR3. The V and J ends lost 0 bases and 11 bases respectively, with 19 bases between them. CDR3 bases: TGTGCCAGCAGTTTATCATCGGTGGGCTGGGGCGGGTACACCTTC. It codes for CASSLSSVGWGGYTF.

The chain combines TRBV19 with TRBJ2-7; D remains ambiguous. There are 14 residues in the CDR3. Germline loops: CDR1 LNHDA, CDR2 SQIVND (reference sequence). V gave up 5 bases and J gave up 3 bases, with 14 bases separating them. The CDR3 protein is CASSATNGLYEQYF. CDR3 nucleotides: TGTGCCAGTAGTGCCACAAATGGCCTCTACGAGCAGTACTTC. The full variable domain, its missing parts supplied by reference TRBV19 and TRBJ2-7, is DGGITQSPKYLFRKEGQNVTLSCEQNLNHDAMYWYRQDPGQGLRLIYYSQIVNDFQKGDIAEGYSVSREKKESFPLTVTSAQKNPTAFYLCASSATNGLYEQYFGPGTRLTVT.

The chain combines TRBV7-9 with TRBJ2-5; 7 positions match TRBD1. The length of the CDR3 is 17 residues. Germline V gives CDR1 SEHNR, CDR2 FQNEAQ (reference sequence). With V trimmed by 5 bases and J by 0 bases, 12 bases remained unmatched. The CDR3 DNA follows: TGTGCCAGCAGCGATCCGAGACTACAGGGGTACCAAGAGACCCAGTACTTC. This translates into CASSDPRLQGYQETQYF.